Listed here are 10 T cell receptor beta chains from one sample, sequenced in a study of siplizumab effects on memory and regulatory T cells. Only in-frame clones appear in the TCRdb table, and some are missing; sequencing was by immunoSEQ multiplex PCR. The sample carries about 72,000 clones, less than 95% recorded once. Material for sequencing was CD8+ T cells sorted from blood. The receptors come from a human donor in good health.

The chain is built from TRBV29-1 and TRBJ1-2; D gene ambiguous. With 7 bases removed from V and 8 bases from J, the gap between germline ends came to 17 bases. In germline, CDR1 is SQVTM, CDR2 ANQGSEA. The CDR3 extends over 12 amino acids. CDR3 sequence (DNA): TGCAGCGGGGGTCCCCTCGCGGGGGGCTACACCTTC. It yields the protein CSGGPLAGGYTF. Using reference TRBV29-1 and TRBJ1-2 for the parts outside the CDR3, the full variable domain is SAVISQKPSRDICQRGTSLTIQCQVDSQVTMMFWYRQQPGQSLTLIATANQGSEATYESGFVIDKFPISRPNLTFSTLTVSNMSPEDSSIYLCSGGPLAGGYTFGSGTRLTVV.

The chain combines TRBV6-6 with TRBJ1-6; 9 bases agree with TRBD1. This CDR3 has 15 amino acids. Germline V CDR1 and CDR2: MNHNY, SVGAGI (reference sequence). V lost 0 bases, J lost 10 bases, and 4 bases stayed unmatched. This CDR3 is CASSYSGTGFSPLHF. In DNA form, the CDR3 reads TGTGCCAGCAGTTACTCCGGGACAGGGTTCTCACCCCTCCACTTT.

This sequence joins TRBV6-5 and TRBJ2-7, with 7 bases identical to TRBD1. Per germline, CDR1 MNHEY and CDR2 SVGAGI. Trimming at V came to 4 bases and at J to 5 bases, leaving 8 bases not matched to a gene. CDR3 length: 14 amino acids. CDR3 nucleotides: TGTGCCAGCAGTTTCACGACAGGGTTCCACGAGCAGTACTTC. It codes for CASSFTTGFHEQYF.

The chain joins TRBV19 to TRBJ2-3, with D hard to call. The CDR3 extends over 12 amino acids. Trimming shortened V by 6 bases and J by 4 bases, and 8 bases separated the two germline ends. Per germline, CDR1 LNHDA and CDR2 SQIVND (reference sequence). The CDR3 nucleotides are TGTGCCAGTAGCGGGTATCCAGATACGCAGTATTTT. Protein sequence: CASSGYPDTQYF. Together with reference TRBV19 and TRBJ2-3, the CDR3 gives the full variable domain: DGGITQSPKYLFRKEGQNVTLSCEQNLNHDAMYWYRQDPGQGLRLIYYSQIVNDFQKGDIAEGYSVSREKKESFPLTVTSAQKNPTAFYLCASSGYPDTQYFGPGTRLTVL.

The chain joins TRBV21-1 to TRBJ2-5; the DNA was not used to check the table's D call, TRBD2. TRBV21-1 is a pseudogene segment. The CDR3 covers 16 residues. CDR3 DNA sequence: TGTGCCAGCAGCAACGGGCGAGCGGGGTACCAAGAGACCCAGTACTTC. This encodes CASSNGRAGYQETQYF.

The chain employs TRBV9 and TRBJ1-1; no clear D. Trimming left V 0 bases short and J 1 base short, with 7 bases between. Germline CDR1 reads SGDLS; CDR2 reads YYNGEE. This CDR3 comprises 14 residues. The CDR3 here is CASSVEGGNTEAFF. The CDR3 region has the DNA TGTGCCAGCAGCGTAGAGGGAGGGAACACTGAAGCTTTCTTT.

The J gene is TRBJ2-7, the V gene TRBV7-9, with 8 positions matching TRBD2. The trim removed 4 bases at V and 5 bases at J, leaving 10 bases unmatched. Germline V lookup: CDR1 SEHNR, CDR2 FQNEAQ (reference sequence). The CDR3 extends over 15 amino acids. CDR3 in DNA: TGTGCCAGCAGCTCCCCGGGGGGACTAGGCCACGAGCAGTACTTC. Translated, it gives CASSSPGGLGHEQYF.

This chain connects TRBV27 to TRBJ2-3; D unresolved. The V gene lost 3 bases and the J gene lost 1 base, with 8 bases spanning the gap. Germline V lookup: CDR1 MNHEY, CDR2 SMNVEV (reference sequence). The CDR3 is 14 residues long. CDR3 bases: TGTGCCAGCAGTTTGATAACCCGCACAGATACGCAGTATTTT. Encoded protein: CASSLITRTDTQYF.

The J gene is TRBJ2-7, the V gene TRBV2, with a tentative D call TRBD1 (5 bases). The CDR3 has 16 amino acids. The V end lost 2 bases, the J end lost 4 bases, and 18 bases lay between the germline ends. CDR1 and CDR2 (germline): SNHLY, FYNNEI. CDR3 loop: CASSETSRQFPYEQYF. The CDR3 DNA follows: TGTGCCAGCAGTGAAACTTCGAGACAGTTTCCGTACGAGCAGTACTTC.

The chain joins TRBV14 to TRBJ1-3; D remains unclear. CDR3 size: 14 residues. Germline V lookup: CDR1 SGHDN, CDR2 FVKESK. Deletions cut 4 bases from V and 4 bases from J, with 11 bases between. The DNA for the CDR3 is TGTGCCAGCAGCCCAGCTCAGGTCGGAAACACCATATATTTT. Protein sequence: CASSPAQVGNTIYF.